A selection of T cell receptor beta chains follows, all from one sample in a study of T cell repertoires in cytomegalovirus infection. TCRdb re-derived calls from the reads in MiXCR, one entry per CDR3 protein. Of just under 550,000 distinct CDR3 sequences detected, about a quarter appear once; the ten largest clones hold over 10%. Material: PBMCs. Receptors were obtained from a human donor in good health (CMV status not recorded). Some clones in this sample may be carry-over from other donors' samples. Both conserved end residues are part of each CDR3. The D gene is left open where the match is weak. The size entry is marked missing in some rows and otherwise reads once, few, many or a size class.

TRBV29-1,NA,TRBJ2-3,TRBD2,CSVQTSGRTDTQYF,TGCAGCGTCCAGACTAGCGGGAGAACAGATACGCAGTATTTT
TRBV27,NA,TRBJ1-1,NA,CASSLSPLFTEAFF,TGTGCCAGCAGTTTATCCCCCCTTTTCACTGAAGCTTTCTTT
TRBV12-3/TRBV12-4,NA,TRBJ2-5,NA,CASRTQDGETQYF,TGTGCCAGCAGGACCCAGGACGGAGAGACCCAGTACTTC
TRBV6-1,NA,TRBJ1-1,TRBD1,CASEDRVAEAFF,TGTGCCAGCGAAGACAGGGTTGCTGAAGCTTTCTTT
TRBV2,NA,TRBJ1-5,NA,CASTPEGGRNQPQHF,TGTGCCAGCACCCCAGAGGGGGGTCGCAATCAGCCCCAGCATTTT
TRBV19,NA,TRBJ2-4,NA,CASSMRLVWAKNIQYF,TGTGCCAGTAGTATGAGACTAGTTTGGGCCAAAAACATTCAGTACTTC
TRBV2,NA,TRBJ2-3,TRBD2,CASKTSGGDTQYF,TGTGCCAGCAAAACTAGCGGCGGGGATACGCAGTATTTT
TRBV11-3,few,TRBJ2-1,NA,CASSFITSAYNEQFF,TGTGCCAGCAGCTTCATTACCAGCGCCTACAATGAGCAGTTCTTC
TRBV10-3,NA,TRBJ2-3,TRBD2,CAIGSGGSTDTQYF,TGTGCCATCGGATCCGGCGGGAGTACAGATACGCAGTATTTT
TRBV6-6,few,TRBJ2-2,NA,CASSPQRGLGGELFF,TGTGCCAGCAGCCCTCAACGGGGGTTAGGCGGGGAGCTGTTTTTT
TRBV7-9,NA,TRBJ2-2,TRBD1,CASSLRQGMINTGELFF,TGTGCCAGCAGCTTAAGACAGGGGATGATAAACACCGGGGAGCTGTTTTTT
TRBV7-9,NA,TRBJ2-1,TRBD2,CASSPSGTLYNEQFF,TGTGCCAGCAGCCCAAGCGGGACTCTCTACAATGAGCAGTTCTTC
TRBV20-1,NA,TRBJ2-5,NA,CSVALETQYF,TGCAGTGTCGCACTGGAGACCCAGTACTTC
TRBV7-2,NA,TRBJ1-1,NA,CASSFLVDTEAFF,TGTGCCAGCAGCTTCCTGGTAGATACTGAAGCTTTCTTT
TRBV20-1,few,TRBJ2-5,NA,CSARDGRGETQYF,TGCAGTGCTAGAGACGGGAGAGGGGAGACCCAGTACTTC
TRBV14,few,TRBJ1-2,NA,CAPKAPPFYGYTF,TGTGCCCCAAAGGCCCCCCCCTTCTATGGCTACACCTTC
TRBV28,NA,TRBJ1-3,TRBD1,CASSFLQGAAGNTIYF,TGTGCCAGCAGTTTCTTACAGGGGGCAGCTGGAAACACCATATATTTT
TRBV5-6,few,TRBJ2-7,NA,CASSEIAGVVTYEQYF,TGTGCCAGCAGCGAGATCGCAGGGGTCGTTACCTACGAGCAGTACTTC
TRBV7-9,NA,TRBJ1-3,TRBD1,CASSLKSGTERNTIYF,TGTGCCAGCAGCTTAAAATCCGGGACAGAGAGAAACACCATATATTTT
TRBV7-8,few,TRBJ2-1,NA,CASSLGFWTVGHDEQFF,TGTGCCAGCAGCTTAGGGTTCTGGACTGTGGGTCACGATGAGCAGTTCTTC
TRBV15,NA,TRBJ2-7,NA,CATSRDLEGTYEQYF,TGTGCCACCAGCAGAGATCTGGAGGGGACCTACGAGCAGTACTTC
TRBV12-3/TRBV12-4,few,TRBJ1-1,NA,CASSFRHAEAFF,TGTGCCAGCAGTTTTCGCCACGCTGAAGCTTTCTTT
TRBV28,few,TRBJ2-7,NA,CASSFLERDEQYF,TGTGCCAGCAGTTTCCTTGAACGGGACGAGCAGTACTTC
TRBV7-2,many,TRBJ1-1,NA,CASSSGREFTEAFF,TGTGCCAGCAGCTCGGGACGGGAGTTCACTGAAGCTTTCTTT
TRBV20-1,NA,TRBJ1-2,NA,CSARDLGYYGYTF,TGCAGTGCTAGAGACCTCGGGTACTATGGCTACACCTTC
TRBV18,NA,TRBJ2-1,NA,CASSLGYGGRGNEQFF,TGTGCCAGCTCCCTGGGTTATGGGGGCAGAGGAAATGAGCAGTTCTTC
TRBV14,few,TRBJ2-2,NA,CASSQVTGRNTGELFF,TGTGCCAGCAGCCAAGTTACCGGGAGGAACACCGGGGAGCTGTTTTTT
TRBV4-1,few,TRBJ1-2,NA,CASSQVGGLGYGYTF,TGCGCCAGCAGCCAAGTTGGGGGGCTCGGCTATGGCTACACCTTC
TRBV7-8,many,TRBJ2-2,NA,CASSLSRVNTGELFF,TGTGCCAGCAGCTTAAGCAGGGTTAACACCGGGGAGCTGTTTTTT
TRBV28,NA,TRBJ2-1,TRBD2,CASSPPGTSNNEQFF,TGTGCCAGCAGTCCACCGGGGACTAGCAACAATGAGCAGTTCTTC
TRBV5-5,NA,TRBJ2-2,NA,CASSDGPYTGELFF,TGTGCCAGCAGCGACGGGCCCTACACCGGGGAGCTGTTTTTT
TRBV12-3/TRBV12-4,NA,TRBJ1-1,TRBD1,CASTLGPRTGPNTEAFF,TGTGCCAGCACCCTAGGTCCCCGGACAGGACCGAACACTGAAGCTTTCTTT
TRBV28,few,TRBJ1-5,TRBD1,CASSLFTGVAGQPQHF,TGTGCCAGCAGTTTATTCACAGGGGTTGCAGGACAGCCCCAGCATTTT
TRBV7-2,NA,TRBJ2-2,NA,CASSSSLQRADSGELFF,TGTGCCAGCAGCTCGTCCCTCCAGCGGGCAGACTCCGGGGAGCTGTTTTTT
TRBV28,NA,TRBJ1-1,NA,CASSSLGQRGDTEAFF,TGTGCCAGCAGTTCCCTTGGACAGAGAGGGGACACTGAAGCTTTCTTT
TRBV19,few,TRBJ2-1,TRBD2,CASSKVAGGGVNEQFF,TGTGCCAGTAGTAAAGTAGCGGGAGGAGGCGTCAATGAGCAGTTCTTC
TRBV28,NA,TRBJ2-1,TRBD1,CATLGQGLSEQFF,TGTGCCACCCTAGGACAGGGCCTTAGTGAGCAGTTCTTC
TRBV7-2,few,TRBJ1-4,NA,CASRSGANEKLFF,TGTGCCAGCAGATCAGGGGCCAATGAAAAACTGTTTTTT
TRBV18,NA,TRBJ1-3,TRBD1,CASSRTGEPGNTIYF,TGTGCCAGCTCACGGACAGGGGAGCCTGGAAACACCATATATTTT
TRBV4-3,NA,TRBJ1-1,NA,CASSQEGPGNTEAFF,TGCGCCAGCAGCCAAGAGGGCCCAGGGAACACTGAAGCTTTCTTT
TRBV29-1,NA,TRBJ2-3,NA,CSGRQEGMADTQYF,TGCAGCGGACGGCAGGAGGGGATGGCAGATACGCAGTATTTT
TRBV6-2/TRBV6-3,once,TRBJ1-2,NA,CASSYSLSRRGYGYTF,TGTGCCAGCAGTTACTCCCTGTCCCGGCGGGGATATGGCTACACCTTC
TRBV7-8,many,TRBJ2-5,TRBD2,CASSPRASGSRETQYF,TGTGCCAGCAGCCCGAGGGCTAGCGGGAGTAGAGAGACCCAGTACTTC
TRBV19,NA,TRBJ2-3,NA,CASSKGEGAAQGDTQYF,TGTGCCAGTTCCAAGGGGGAAGGGGCGGCACAGGGAGATACGCAGTATTTT
TRBV12-5,few,TRBJ2-1,NA,CASGLGYEQFF,TGTGCTAGTGGTTTGGGGTATGAGCAGTTCTTC
TRBV5-4,NA,TRBJ1-2,TRBD1,CASRSGPGQSYGYTF,TGTGCCAGCAGGAGTGGACCGGGACAGAGCTATGGCTACACCTTC
TRBV19,few,TRBJ2-6,NA,CASSTDSGANVLTF,TGTGCCAGTAGTACGGACTCTGGGGCCAACGTCCTGACTTTC
TRBV12-3/TRBV12-4,NA,TRBJ1-2,NA,CASSLGSSWAYGYTF,TGTGCCAGCAGTTTAGGGAGCTCCTGGGCCTATGGCTACACCTTC
TRBV7-8,many,TRBJ2-2,TRBD2,CASSLVAGGPRIGGTGELFF,TGTGCCAGCAGCTTAGTAGCGGGAGGGCCGAGAATCGGTGGCACCGGGGAGCTGTTTTTT
TRBV5-4,few,TRBJ2-7,TRBD2,CASSPWRESGGEQYF,TGTGCCAGCAGCCCCTGGAGAGAGAGCGGGGGGGAGCAGTACTTC
TRBV7-8,many,TRBJ2-5,NA,CASSPRGVQETQYF,TGTGCCAGCAGTCCTCGCGGAGTCCAAGAGACCCAGTACTTC
TRBV7-6,many,TRBJ2-7,TRBD1,CASSLGTGGSFEQYF,TGTGCCAGCAGCTTAGGGACAGGGGGCTCTTTCGAGCAGTACTTC
TRBV4-2,NA,TRBJ2-7,NA,CASSQVLGQTYEQYF,TGTGCCAGCAGCCAAGTTCTTGGGCAGACCTACGAGCAGTACTTC
TRBV7-2,many,TRBJ2-5,NA,CASSLPGTQETQYF,TGTGCCAGCAGCTTACCCGGGACACAAGAGACCCAGTACTTC